This is a list of T cell receptor beta chains from one sample in a study of cytomegalovirus exposure and HLA in healthy donors. Generated by immunoSEQ multiplex PCR, the TCRdb table keeps only in-frame clones and is missing some. Found here are about 94,000 clones, about three fifths of them singletons; the top ten hold roughly 3.9%. The source material was PBMCs. The receptor source for this set is a man aged 25-40 years in good health and CMV-seronegative. Each CDR3 is given with its conserved first and last residue. The D gene is left open where the match is weak. Clone sizes are given selectively: once, few, many, or a class where the clone is expanded.

V: TRBV14; D: TRBD2; size: few; J: TRBJ2-7; DNA: TGTGCCAGCAGCCTGGGCATTCTTAGCGGGGGAACCTACGAGCAGTACTTC; CDR3: CASSLGILSGGTYEQYF
V: TRBV7-2; D: TRBD2; size: NA; J: TRBJ2-7; DNA: TGTGCCAGCAGCTCCCGGACTAGTAGGTTCGACGAGCAGTACTTC; CDR3: CASSSRTSRFDEQYF
V: TRBV5-1; D: TRBD2; size: NA; J: TRBJ2-2; DNA: TGCGCCAGCAGCCTAGGACTAGCGGGAGGGCCCTTTTCAGCCGGGGAGCTGTTTTTT; CDR3: CASSLGLAGGPFSAGELFF
V: TRBV30; D: TRBD2; size: NA; J: TRBJ2-7; DNA: TGTGCCTGGACTAGCGGGAGTTACGAGCAGTACTTC; CDR3: CAWTSGSYEQYF
V: TRBV5-1; D: NA; size: NA; J: TRBJ1-2; DNA: TGCGCCAGCAGCTTGTCAGGGGCAGAAGGCTACACCTTC; CDR3: CASSLSGAEGYTF
V: TRBV11-2; D: NA; size: NA; J: TRBJ2-7; DNA: TGTGCCAGCAGCCCGGACATTTTTTACGAGCAGTACTTC; CDR3: CASSPDIFYEQYF
V: TRBV7-8; D: TRBD1; size: NA; J: TRBJ2-7; DNA: TGTGCCAGCAGCTTACGGGACAGGGGAGGACCCGAGCAGTACTTC; CDR3: CASSLRDRGGPEQYF
V: TRBV11-2; D: TRBD1; size: NA; J: TRBJ1-3; DNA: TGTGCCAGCAGCCACACACAGGGGTCTGGAAACACCATATATTTT; CDR3: CASSHTQGSGNTIYF
V: TRBV7-9; D: NA; size: NA; J: TRBJ2-7; DNA: TGTGCCAGCAGCCCGCGGGACTCCGCCTACGAGCAGTACTTC; CDR3: CASSPRDSAYEQYF
V: TRBV28; D: NA; size: NA; J: TRBJ1-1; DNA: TGTGCCAGCAGTGCGATCGACAGAATGAACACTGAAGCTTTCTTT; CDR3: CASSAIDRMNTEAFF
V: TRBV27; D: NA; size: NA; J: TRBJ2-7; DNA: TGTGCCAGCAGTTTGGGCAGGAACTACGAGCAGTACTTC; CDR3: CASSLGRNYEQYF
V: TRBV7-8; D: NA; size: NA; J: TRBJ2-7; DNA: TGTGCCAGCAGCTTAGAGTCCCGACAGTCCTACGAGCAGTACTTC; CDR3: CASSLESRQSYEQYF
V: TRBV7-7; D: NA; size: NA; J: TRBJ2-5; DNA: TGTGCTAGCAGCCAACACCCCAGGTGGCCCGGGACCCAGTACTTC; CDR3: CASSQHPRWPGTQYF
V: TRBV14; D: TRBD1; size: once; J: TRBJ1-5; DNA: TGTGCCAGCAGCCAGGGACAGGGGATAAATCAGCCCCAGCATTTT; CDR3: CASSQGQGINQPQHF